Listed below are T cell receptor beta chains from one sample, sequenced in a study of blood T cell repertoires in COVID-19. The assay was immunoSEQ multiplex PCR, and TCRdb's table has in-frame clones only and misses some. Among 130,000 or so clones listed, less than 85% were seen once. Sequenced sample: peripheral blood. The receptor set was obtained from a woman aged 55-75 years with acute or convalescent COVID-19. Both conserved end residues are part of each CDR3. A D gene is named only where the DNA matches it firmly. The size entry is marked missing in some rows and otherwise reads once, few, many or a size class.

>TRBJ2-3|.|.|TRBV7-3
TGTGCCAGCAGCCGTCGGGGGTTGGCAGATACGCAGTATTTT
CASSRRGLADTQYF
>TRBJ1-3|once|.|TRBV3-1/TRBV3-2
TGTGCCAGCAGCAAAGGGGGAGAAAACACCATATATTTT
CASSKGGENTIYF
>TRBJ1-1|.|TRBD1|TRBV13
TGTGCCAGCAGCTTAGGGGACAGGGACACTGAAGCTTTCTTT
CASSLGDRDTEAFF
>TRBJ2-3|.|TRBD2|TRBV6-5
TGTGCCAGCAGTTTATTAGCGGGGGACCGCACAGATACGCAGTATTTT
CASSLLAGDRTDTQYF
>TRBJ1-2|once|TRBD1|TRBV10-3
TGTGCCATCAGTTTACCGGGACAGGGGATGAGTGGCTACACCTTC
CAISLPGQGMSGYTF
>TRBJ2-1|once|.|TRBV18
TGTGCCAGCTCACCACCGGGGGGGCCAGGGGCCTTGAATGAGCAGTTCTTC
CASSPPGGPGALNEQFF
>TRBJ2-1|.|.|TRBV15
TGTGCCACCAGCAAAGACCTGACACCCCGGGGCTCCTACAATGAGCAGTTCTTC
CATSKDLTPRGSYNEQFF
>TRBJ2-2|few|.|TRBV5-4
TGTGCCAGCAGCGGGGGGGGCGGCTACGGGGAGCTGTTTTTT
CASSGGGGYGELFF
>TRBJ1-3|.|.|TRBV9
TGTGCCAGCAGCGTAGGGTCGGTCTCTGGAAACACCATATATTTT
CASSVGSVSGNTIYF
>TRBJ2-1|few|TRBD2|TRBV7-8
TGTGCCAGCAGCCAAAAGCGGGGAGTTACCTACAATGAGCAGTTCTTC
CASSQKRGVTYNEQFF
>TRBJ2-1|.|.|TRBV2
TGTGCCAGCAGTCCTCCCCCCGGGGTCTCCTACAATGAGCAGTTCTTC
CASSPPPGVSYNEQFF
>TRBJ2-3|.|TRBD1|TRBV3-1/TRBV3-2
TGTGCCAGCAGCCAAGACCGTTCCTCGACAGGGGGCGAAGCAGATACGCAGTATTTT
CASSQDRSSTGGEADTQYF
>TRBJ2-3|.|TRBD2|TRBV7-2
TGTGCCAGCCTGTGGGGAGGGTCAGATACGCAGTATTTT
CASLWGGSDTQYF
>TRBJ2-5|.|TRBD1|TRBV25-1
TGTGCCAGCAGTGAGCTTTCGGGGACAGTCCACTTC
CASSELSGTVHF
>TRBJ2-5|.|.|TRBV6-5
TGTGCCAGCGGTAGGAGGGACCAAGAGACCCAGTACTTC
CASGRRDQETQYF
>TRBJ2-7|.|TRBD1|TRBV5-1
TGCGCCAGCACCCCGGGACAGGGAGGGGAGCAGTACTTC
CASTPGQGGEQYF
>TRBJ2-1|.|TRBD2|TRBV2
TGTGCCAGCAGTGCCCGGGGGGGCTTAATTGAGCAGTTCTTC
CASSARGGLIEQFF
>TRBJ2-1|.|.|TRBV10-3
TGTGCCATCAGTGGCCTAGAAAATGAGCAGTTCTTC
CAISGLENEQFF
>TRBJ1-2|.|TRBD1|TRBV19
TGTGCCAGTAGTACCCCCCCCGCGGACAGGGGGTACCGGGGCTACACCTTC
CASSTPPADRGYRGYTF
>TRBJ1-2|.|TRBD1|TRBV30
TGTGCCTGGAGGGTATGGGACAGTGTGGAGAGTTATGGCTACACCTTC
CAWRVWDSVESYGYTF
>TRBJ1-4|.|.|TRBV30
TGTGCCTGGAGTGTGACTAGCGAGTGGACTAATGAAAAACTGTTTTTT
CAWSVTSEWTNEKLFF
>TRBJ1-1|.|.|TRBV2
TGTGCCAGCAGACTAGGGCCGAACACTGAAGCTTTCTTT
CASRLGPNTEAFF
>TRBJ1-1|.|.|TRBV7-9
TGTGCCAGCAGCCCCAGGGGCCTTAACACTGAAGCTTTCTTT
CASSPRGLNTEAFF
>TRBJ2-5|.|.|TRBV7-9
TGTGCCAGCAGCTTAGGTCGGCAAGAGACCCAGTACTTC
CASSLGRQETQYF
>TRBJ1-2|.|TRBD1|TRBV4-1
TGCGCCAGCAGCTCGACAGGGGGGAACGGCTACACCTTC
CASSSTGGNGYTF
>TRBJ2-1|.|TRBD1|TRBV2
TGTGCCAGTCGACCGGGACAGCGGCGCAGTGAGCAGTTCTTC
CASRPGQRRSEQFF
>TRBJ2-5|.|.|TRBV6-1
TGTGCCAGCAGTGAAGGTCTGACAACTCAAGAGACCCAGTACTTC
CASSEGLTTQETQYF
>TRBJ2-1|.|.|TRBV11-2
TGTGCCAGCAGCTTAGCCTCTTCCTGGGCGGGGAACTCCTACAATGAGCAGTTCTTC
CASSLASSWAGNSYNEQFF
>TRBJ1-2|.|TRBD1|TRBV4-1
TGCGCCAGCAGCTGGGACAGGGCTGGCTACACCTTC
CASSWDRAGYTF
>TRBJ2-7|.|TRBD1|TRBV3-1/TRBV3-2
TGTGCCAGCAGCCAAAGGGGGCGAGACTCCACCTACGAGCAGTACTTC
CASSQRGRDSTYEQYF
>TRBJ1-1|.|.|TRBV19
TGTGCCAGTAGTCCCCGGCGCGCGGGGAACACTGAAGCTTTCTTT
CASSPRRAGNTEAFF
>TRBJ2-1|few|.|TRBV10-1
TGCGCCAGCAGGGAAAGCGCCTACAATGAGCAGTTCTTC
CASRESAYNEQFF
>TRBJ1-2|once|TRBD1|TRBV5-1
TGCGCCAGCAGCTTGGACATATTGACAGGGAGTGGCTACACCTTC
CASSLDILTGSGYTF
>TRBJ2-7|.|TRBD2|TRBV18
TGTGCCAGCTCAGAGGGACTAGCGTCCTACGAGCAGTACTTC
CASSEGLASYEQYF
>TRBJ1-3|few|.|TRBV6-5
TGTGCCAGCAGGGACACCCGAAACACCATATATTTT
CASRDTRNTIYF
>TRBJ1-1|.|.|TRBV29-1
TGCAGCGCCGAGAGGCAAAACACTGAAGCTTTCTTT
CSAERQNTEAFF
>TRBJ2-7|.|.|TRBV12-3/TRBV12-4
TGTGCCAGCAGTTTCGGACAGACCTACGAGCAGTACTTC
CASSFGQTYEQYF
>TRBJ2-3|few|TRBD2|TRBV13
TGTGCCAGCAGCCATACTAGCGGCAGCACAGATACGCAGTATTTT
CASSHTSGSTDTQYF
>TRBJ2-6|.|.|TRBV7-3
TGTGCCAGCAGCTCCGTTCCACAGGGTTCCGGGGCCAACGTCCTGACTTTC
CASSSVPQGSGANVLTF
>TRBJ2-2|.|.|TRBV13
TGTGCCAGCAGCTTAGAAGGGGCTGGGTACCGCACCGGGGAGCTGTTTTTT
CASSLEGAGYRTGELFF
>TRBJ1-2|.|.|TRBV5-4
TGTGCCAGCAGCCTAGCACGGACGACAGGAGGCTACACCTTC
CASSLARTTGGYTF